This TCR beta chain was sequenced in a study of blood T cell repertoires in COVID-19. Study background: The origin of the acute and convalescent COVID-19 samples was the United States, Italy and Spain. T cells, B-cell-depleted T cells, or PBMCs provided the cDNA or gDNA that served as material.

Original handling: Reference gene primers were amplified, and this amplification served to estimate nucleated cell counts. Clones were sequenced by immunoSEQ multiplex PCR, and TCRdb holds only the in-frame ones, with some missing. V and J calls and clone size are those listed in that table; D and trimming were worked out from the DNA. The sample shows 150,000 or so clones, roughly 80% of them seen only once. The CDR3 length is 14 residues. The V gene end was trimmed by 5 bases and the J gene end by 3 bases; junction bases not matched to a gene: 4. Germline CDR1 SGHKS, CDR2 YYEKEE (reference sequence).

This TCR was recovered from a human donor in a cohort sampled during active COVID-19. The chain employs TRBV5-5 and TRBJ2-7, with 11 positions matching TRBD1. Input material: peripheral blood. The CDR3, as DNA: TGTGCCAGCAGGGGGACAGGGGGGTTCTACGAGCAGTACTTC. This codes for CASRGTGGFYEQYF.